The rows below give T cell receptor beta chains drawn from one sample of a study of OX40 agonist ivuxolimab in advanced cancers. Assay used: immunoSEQ multiplex PCR; TCRdb lists only in-frame clones, some missing. In the table there are approximately 44,000 clones, approximately 80% of which are singletons. The sequencing here drew on CD4+ or CD8+ T cells sorted from blood, taken in a trial of the OX40 agonist ivuxolimab. These receptors came from an adult with an advanced solid tumor such as melanoma, head and neck, liver or kidney cancer. CDR3s include the opening cysteine and the closing phenylalanine or tryptophan. Fields, in order: D gene, J gene, V gene, clone size, CDR3 DNA, CDR3 protein. The D gene is left open where the match is weak. Size tells how often a clone was seen (once, few, many) or the class of an expanded clone, and some rows leave it out.

d_gene: .
j_gene: TRBJ2-1
v_gene: TRBV27
abundance: once
CDR3nt: TGTGCCAGCACCCAGGGAAAAATCTCCTACAATGAGCAGTTCTTC
CDR3aa: CASTQGKISYNEQFF

d_gene: TRBD2
j_gene: TRBJ2-3
v_gene: TRBV7-2
abundance: .
CDR3nt: TGTGCCAGCAGCTTACGCGGGAGCAGCGCAGATACGCAGTATTTT
CDR3aa: CASSLRGSSADTQYF

d_gene: TRBD2
j_gene: TRBJ2-7
v_gene: TRBV6-5
abundance: few
CDR3nt: TGTGCCAGCAGCCTGCTAGCGGACTCCTACGAGCAGTACTTC
CDR3aa: CASSLLADSYEQYF

d_gene: TRBD1
j_gene: TRBJ2-7
v_gene: TRBV23-1
abundance: .
CDR3nt: TGCGCCAGCAGTCAATTCGGGACAGGGGGCTACGAGCAGTACTTC
CDR3aa: CASSQFGTGGYEQYF

d_gene: .
j_gene: TRBJ2-3
v_gene: TRBV7-9
abundance: .
CDR3nt: TGTGCCAGCAGCTTGCGCACAGATACGCAGTATTTT
CDR3aa: CASSLRTDTQYF

d_gene: .
j_gene: TRBJ1-1
v_gene: TRBV28
abundance: .
CDR3nt: TGTGCCAGCGGAGTTTCCCGGCGCCAAGAAGCTTTCTTT
CDR3aa: CASGVSRRQEAFF

d_gene: .
j_gene: TRBJ1-3
v_gene: TRBV30
abundance: .
CDR3nt: TGTGCCTGGAGCTTTCTGTCGGGAGTTGGAAACACCATATATTTT
CDR3aa: CAWSFLSGVGNTIYF

d_gene: .
j_gene: TRBJ1-4
v_gene: TRBV7-3
abundance: .
CDR3nt: TGTGCCAGCAGCTTAAAGGATGAGGGTGTGGATGAAAAACTGTTTTTT
CDR3aa: CASSLKDEGVDEKLFF

d_gene: .
j_gene: TRBJ1-1
v_gene: TRBV7-8
abundance: few
CDR3nt: TGTGCCAGCAGCCCCGGGGTCGAAGCTTTCTTT
CDR3aa: CASSPGVEAFF

d_gene: .
j_gene: TRBJ2-7
v_gene: TRBV28
abundance: .
CDR3nt: TGTGCCAGCAGTCCATACACGAGAACCATCTCCTACGAGCAGTACTTC
CDR3aa: CASSPYTRTISYEQYF

d_gene: TRBD2
j_gene: TRBJ2-5
v_gene: TRBV4-1
abundance: .
CDR3nt: TGCGCCAGCAGCCAAGAACGGCGGGAGGGCCTGGAGACCCAGTACTTC
CDR3aa: CASSQERREGLETQYF

d_gene: .
j_gene: TRBJ2-7
v_gene: TRBV19
abundance: .
CDR3nt: TGTGCCAGTAGTATAGAGGACAGTTACGAGCAGTACTTC
CDR3aa: CASSIEDSYEQYF

d_gene: TRBD2
j_gene: TRBJ2-2
v_gene: TRBV7-2
abundance: once
CDR3nt: TGTGCCAGCAGCTTAGCTCGCTTGACTAGCGGGAGGGCCGGGGAGCTGTTTTTT
CDR3aa: CASSLARLTSGRAGELFF

d_gene: .
j_gene: TRBJ2-7
v_gene: TRBV7-2
abundance: few
CDR3nt: TGTGCCAGCAGCTTAGACAGGGTGTTCTACGAGCAGTACTTC
CDR3aa: CASSLDRVFYEQYF

d_gene: TRBD1
j_gene: TRBJ2-1
v_gene: TRBV7-8
abundance: .
CDR3nt: TGTGCCAGCAGCCTAGGGACAGGGACGAAGCAGTTCTTC
CDR3aa: CASSLGTGTKQFF

d_gene: .
j_gene: TRBJ1-5
v_gene: TRBV30
abundance: .
CDR3nt: TGTGCCTGGAGAAGGGCAGGGATGGGCAATCAGCCCCAGCATTTT
CDR3aa: CAWRRAGMGNQPQHF

d_gene: .
j_gene: TRBJ2-1
v_gene: TRBV6-1
abundance: medium-sized
CDR3nt: TGTGCCGGGGGGACATTCAAGGCTGATGAGCAGTTCTTC
CDR3aa: CAGGTFKADEQFF

d_gene: TRBD1
j_gene: TRBJ2-7
v_gene: TRBV27
abundance: once
CDR3nt: TGTGCCAGCAGACCGACAGGGGGCGGCTACGAGCAGTACTTC
CDR3aa: CASRPTGGGYEQYF

d_gene: .
j_gene: TRBJ2-3
v_gene: TRBV5-4
abundance: .
CDR3nt: TGTGCCAGCAGCCCTGGAGTACACACAGATACGCAGTATTTT
CDR3aa: CASSPGVHTDTQYF

d_gene: .
j_gene: TRBJ1-1
v_gene: TRBV9
abundance: .
CDR3nt: TGTGCCAGCAGCTCCGACAGGAACACTGAAGCTTTCTTT
CDR3aa: CASSSDRNTEAFF

d_gene: TRBD1
j_gene: TRBJ1-2
v_gene: TRBV5-1
abundance: once
CDR3nt: TGCGCCAGCAGCCCGGGGGACAGATCTAACTATGGCTACACCTTC
CDR3aa: CASSPGDRSNYGYTF

d_gene: .
j_gene: TRBJ2-7
v_gene: TRBV4-1
abundance: .
CDR3nt: TGCGCCAGCAGCCAAGCCCTCGTTTACGAGCAGTACTTC
CDR3aa: CASSQALVYEQYF

d_gene: .
j_gene: TRBJ1-2
v_gene: TRBV6-1
abundance: .
CDR3nt: TGTGCCAGCAGTGAATTGGGCAGGGCTAACTATGGCTACACCTTC
CDR3aa: CASSELGRANYGYTF

d_gene: .
j_gene: TRBJ1-3
v_gene: TRBV6-1
abundance: .
CDR3nt: TGTGCCAGCAGCCTCGGGCAGGGGCTAGGAAACACCATATATTTT
CDR3aa: CASSLGQGLGNTIYF

d_gene: .
j_gene: TRBJ2-3
v_gene: TRBV6-4
abundance: .
CDR3nt: TGTGCCAGCAGTACTGGATTCGGCACAGATACGCAGTATTTT
CDR3aa: CASSTGFGTDTQYF

d_gene: TRBD1
j_gene: TRBJ1-5
v_gene: TRBV2
abundance: .
CDR3nt: TGTGCCACAAATTCCGGGACAGGGGGCGCAGAGCAGCCCCAGCATTTT
CDR3aa: CATNSGTGGAEQPQHF

d_gene: TRBD1
j_gene: TRBJ1-2
v_gene: TRBV30
abundance: .
CDR3nt: TGTGCCCGACGACAGGGACTCGACTATGGCTACACCTTC
CDR3aa: CARRQGLDYGYTF